Following are 11 T cell receptor beta chains from one sample sequenced in a study of blood T cell repertoires in COVID-19. Sequencing was performed with immunoSEQ multiplex PCR; in TCRdb, only in-frame clones are kept and a portion is missing. The data contain just over 150,000 clones, 75% to 90% of them singletons. The sample taken for sequencing was peripheral blood. These receptors were collected from a man aged 55 to 70 with acute or convalescent COVID-19.

The rearrangement uses TRBV6-2 or TRBV6-3 and TRBJ2-2, with TRBD2 as a possible D gene (5 bases). Trimming removed 3 bases from V and 6 bases from J, with 14 bases in between. The germline gives CDR1 MNHEY, CDR2 SVGEGT. The CDR3 length is 15 residues. The CDR3 DNA reads as TGTGCCAGCAGTTATCTTCGGGATGCTGCCGGGGAGCTGTTTTTT. Protein: CASSYLRDAAGELFF.

Regarding this clone: One end of the junction does not line up with germline, which may come from a read error. This sequence joins TRBV19 and TRBJ1-5; TRBD1 matches 8 bases. CDR3 length: 15 amino acids. The V gene's germline CDR1 is LNHDA and CDR2 SQIVND (reference sequence). CDR3 amino acids: CASRIGQGGNQPQHF. The CDR3 DNA reads TGTGCCAGTAGGATAGGACAGGGCGGCAATCAGCCCCAGCATTTT.

This clone came up once. The CDR3 nucleotides read TGCGCCAGCAGCCCACTCTGGATAGGGAGCCATGAAAAACTGTTTTTT. This encodes CASSPLWIGSHEKLFF. The chain employs TRBV4-1 and TRBJ1-4, with D unresolved. CDR1 MGHRA and CDR2 YSYEKL come from the germline V gene. The ends were cut back, 4 bases at V and 6 bases at J, with 18 bases in the middle. The CDR3 totals 16 residues.

There are a few counts of this clone. The chain recombines TRBV6-2 or TRBV6-3 with TRBJ2-5, with TRBD2 identical over 7 bases. Germline lookup yields CDR1 MNHEY and CDR2 SVGEGT. The CDR3 has 15 residues. Unmatched junction bases numbered 9, after V lost 5 bases and J lost 3 bases. DNA for the CDR3: TGTGCCAGCAGTCCAGGACTAGGGAGTAAAGAGACCCAGTACTTC. It encodes CASSPGLGSKETQYF.

V and J are TRBV20-1 and TRBJ2-7; possibly TRBD1 for D (6 bases). Trimming left V 4 bases short and J 6 bases short, with 7 bases between. The germline gives CDR1 DFQATT, CDR2 SNEGSKA (reference sequence). The CDR3 has 10 amino acids. The CDR3 DNA follows: TGCAGTGCTACAGGGGTCGAGCAGTACTTC. This encodes CSATGVEQYF.

Here the CDR3 DNA reads TGTGCCAGCGGCAGGGGCCATACGCAGTATTTT. Amino acids: CASGRGHTQYF. The V gene is TRBV2, the J gene TRBJ2-3; weak D call: TRBD1 (6 bases). The V gene's germline CDR1 is SNHLY and CDR2 FYNNEI. Trimming stripped 8 bases from V and 7 bases from J, with 10 bases between. This CDR3 region has 11 residues.

The chain is built from TRBV14 and TRBJ2-7; D remains ambiguous. V lost 3 bases to trimming and J lost 6 bases, with 9 bases between them. CDR1 is SGHDN and CDR2 is FVKESK in the germline V gene. This CDR3 has 12 residues. The CDR3 loop reads CASSQLGSEQYF. The CDR3 coding sequence is TGTGCCAGCAGCCAGCTAGGCTCCGAGCAGTACTTC.

The J gene is TRBJ2-7, the V gene TRBV19, with TRBD2 matching over 7 bases. Germline CDR1 reads LNHDA; CDR2 reads SQIVND (reference sequence). This CDR3 is 14 amino acids long. With V trimmed by 3 bases and J by 10 bases, 12 bases remained unmatched. The CDR3 protein is CASSIRNGREGQYF. The CDR3, as DNA: TGTGCCAGTAGTATCCGAAACGGCAGGGAGGGTCAGTACTTC.

The chain recombines TRBV6-5 with TRBJ1-2, with a weak D call TRBD1 (6 bases). With 7 bases removed from V and 2 bases from J, the gap between germline ends came to 17 bases. This CDR3 has 15 residues. Per germline, CDR1 MNHEY and CDR2 SVGAGI. The CDR3 sequence: CASTAVGQPNYGYTF. The CDR3 DNA follows: TGTGCCAGCACCGCTGTAGGACAGCCAAACTATGGCTACACCTTC.

V is TRBV2 and J is TRBJ1-4, with D unresolved. Trimming cost V 8 bases and J 8 bases, with 15 bases left between them. The germline gives CDR1 SNHLY, CDR2 FYNNEI. The CDR3 length is 13 residues. The CDR3 nucleotides read TGTGCCAGCCGAGTCGGGTGGGTCGAAAAACTGTTTTTT. It encodes CASRVGWVEKLFF. Variable domain in full (rest from reference TRBV2 and TRBJ1-4): EPEVTQTPSHQVTQMGQEVILRCVPISNHLYFYWYRQILGQKVEFLVSFYNNEISEKSEIFDDQFSVERPDGSNFTLKIRSTKLEDSAMYFCASRVGWVEKLFFGSGTQLSVL.

The chain joins TRBV24-1 to TRBJ1-5, with D perhaps TRBD1 (5 bases). CDR1 and CDR2 from the germline V gene are KGHDR and SFDVKD. CDR3 length: 15 residues. Trimming removed 5 bases at V and 3 bases at J, with 13 bases between. The CDR3 DNA sequence: TGTGCCACCAGTGGGGGCGGGGGATTCAATCAGCCCCAGCATTTT. Encoded protein: CATSGGGGFNQPQHF.